This T cell receptor (beta chain) emerged from a study of T cells after yellow fever vaccination. Broader study findings: The booster response re-showed most primary clones: about 96% CD4, more than 80% CD8. A small proportion of clonotypes was detected in both the CD4 and CD8 compartments.

Note on this clonotype: Its specificity is unknown.

V lost 2 bases and J 10 bases, leaving 7 bases between the germline ends. From germline, CDR1 is SGHRS and CDR2 YFSETQ. The CDR3 loop spans 11 amino acids. The 5'RACE template-switching step produced TCR cDNA and added a universal primer site and UMIs. TCRdb called the 5' RACE reads again in MiXCR, with one record for every CDR3 protein. The data contain 360,000 or so distinct CDR3 sequences, approximately 10% of them singletons. This receptor was identified in a man younger than 35 who received the YFV17D yellow fever vaccine. J is TRBJ2-1 and V is TRBV5-1; no definite D call. The specimen was PBMCs, collected on the day of the first yellow fever vaccination. CDR3 in DNA: TGCGCCAGCAGCTTCCTACGGGAGCAGTTCTTC. This codes for CASSFLREQFF. Using reference TRBV5-1 and TRBJ2-1 for the parts outside the CDR3, the full variable domain is KAGVTQTPRYLIKTRGQQVTLSCSPISGHRSVSWYQQTPGQGLQFLFEYFSETQRNKGNFPGRFSGRQFSNSRSEMNVSTLELGDSALYLCASSFLREQFFGPGTRLTVL.